This T cell receptor (beta chain) was obtained from a study of T cells in Graves' hyperthyroidism and ophthalmopathy. The study left out patients who had uncontrolled infection, other autoimmune disease, pregnancy or lactation. This clonotype occurred a few times. Amplified TCR beta CDR3 regions came from RNA transcripts. A first-round RT-PCR of the TCR CDR3 used the HTBI primer set. TCRdb used MiXCR to reprocess the multiplex PCR reads, holding one entry per CDR3 protein. The table lists hundreds of thousands of distinct CDR3 sequences, about 15% of them singletons. CDR1 LGHNT and CDR2 FRNRAP come from the germline V gene. V was cut by 7 bases and J by 3 bases, with 17 bases left in between. The length of the CDR3 is 15 residues.

The sample consisted of blood. V and J are TRBV12-5 and TRBJ2-3; perhaps TRBD1 as D (5 bases). The clonotype comes from a woman younger than 35 with Graves' hyperthyroidism. This chain's CDR3 is CASAPDGQGTDTQYF. DNA for the CDR3: TGTGCTAGTGCCCCAGATGGGCAGGGTACAGATACGCAGTATTTT.